These 30 T cell receptor beta chains originate from one sample sequenced in a study of low-dose radiotherapy and immunotherapy resistance in tumors (dated by TCRdb to between 2021 and 2024). First-strand cDNA was synthesized using Superscript III and a set of TRAV- and TRBV-specific primers, so that both TCRalpha and TCRbeta chains were covered. TCRs were amplified with Phusion for around 18 PCR cycles using a constant-region primer together with the adapter attached to the V primers. TCRdb trimmed public reads at Q25 via fastp, called clones via MiXCR and kept in-frame beta chains. Duplicate CDR3 protein sequences are folded into a single record with the most common DNA and genes. This sample gives about 6,400 distinct CDR3 sequences in total; over 55% of them show up just once. Of the sample, 9.5% to 13% is held by the ten largest clones. These receptor sequences come from a human donor with advanced metastatic prostate, ovarian, gallbladder or colorectal cancer (not recorded which). This table probably holds off-target reads from a library built for another chain.

This sequence joins TRBV25-1 and TRBJ1-6; 8 bases agree with TRBD1. With 8 bases clipped from V and 13 bases from J, the junction kept 13 bases outside the gene matches. The length of the CDR3 is 14 residues. The germline gives CDR1 MGHDK, CDR2 SYGVNS. The CDR3 protein is CASAGGVKKSPLHF. In DNA form, the CDR3 reads TGTGCCAGCGCAGGGGGCGTAAAGAAGAGCCCCCTCCACTTT.

This clonotype was observed a few times. This chain connects TRBV6-2 or TRBV6-3 to TRBJ2-7; D could derive from TRBD1 or TRBD2 (5 bases each). The V end lost 5 bases, the J end lost 1 base, and 12 bases lay between the germline ends. Looked up from germline, CDR1 is MNHEY and CDR2 is SVGEGT. The CDR3 spans 14 residues. In nucleotides, the CDR3 is TGTGCCAGCAGTCCCGGGACGGCTTCCTACGAGCAGTACTTC. Translating gives CASSPGTASYEQYF.

This chain joins TRBV14 and TRBJ1-2, with D possibly being TRBD1 (5 bases). The length of the CDR3 is 16 residues. Germline V gene sequence: CDR1 SGHDN, CDR2 FVKESK. V was shortened by 0 bases and J by 3 bases, with 14 bases between the two germline ends. CDR3 protein: CASSQERQGGHYGYTF. Here the CDR3 DNA reads TGTGCCAGCAGCCAAGAGCGGCAGGGCGGGCACTATGGCTACACCTTC.

This clonotype was counted once. The V and J genes are TRBV18 and TRBJ1-1; D uncertain. Between the trimmed V and J ends, which lost 5 bases and 1 base, there was a span of 8 bases. Germline V gene lookup returns CDR1 KGHSH and CDR2 LQKENI. The CDR3 runs 13 residues. Here the CDR3 DNA reads TGTGCCAGCTCAGTACAGAGGAACACTGAAGCTTTCTTT. Protein sequence: CASSVQRNTEAFF.

The chain combines TRBV24-1 with TRBJ2-3; D remains ambiguous. The V gene lost 1 base and the J gene lost 2 bases, with 9 bases spanning the gap. Germline V gene lookup returns CDR1 KGHDR and CDR2 SFDVKD. CDR3 size: 15 residues. In DNA form, the CDR3 reads TGTGCCACCAGTGATTTCGGCGGAAACACAGATACGCAGTATTTT. This gives the protein CATSDFGGNTDTQYF.

The chain recombines TRBV28 with TRBJ1-1; D gene ambiguous. V lost 6 bases to trimming and J lost 4 bases, with 9 bases between them. Germline V gene sequence: CDR1 MDHEN, CDR2 SYDVKM. This CDR3 comprises 12 residues. As DNA, the CDR3 is TGTGCCAGCAGCCCCGACGGCACTGAAGCTTTCTTT. This encodes CASSPDGTEAFF.

A single count supports this clonotype. The genes are TRBV25-1 and TRBJ2-1; 8 positions match TRBD2. V was pared by 6 bases and J by 5 bases, with 6 bases of the junction left unmatched. Looked up from germline, CDR1 is MGHDK and CDR2 is SYGVNS. The CDR3 length is 14 residues. The CDR3 sequence: CASSPGGGHNEQFF. CDR3 sequence (DNA): TGTGCCAGCAGCCCGGGGGGGGGTCACAATGAGCAGTTCTTC.

The chain uses TRBV7-2 and TRBJ2-7, with D maybe TRBD1 (6 bases). CDR1 and CDR2 from the germline V gene are SGHTA and FQGNSA. V gave up 2 bases and J gave up 6 bases, with 17 bases separating them. The CDR3 is 15 residues long. The CDR3 bases are TGTGCCAGCAGCTTACAGGCACAGGGATCTATCGAGCAGTACTTC. It encodes CASSLQAQGSIEQYF.

The J gene is TRBJ2-2, the V gene TRBV11-3; D remains unclear. The germline V and J ends were trimmed by 5 bases and 8 bases, with 21 bases remaining between them. CDR3 length equals 16 residues. Germline V gene sequence: CDR1 SGHNT, CDR2 YENEEA. This CDR3 is CASSPSRQVSGGELFF. The CDR3 coding sequence is TGTGCCAGCAGCCCATCCCGCCAGGTCTCTGGAGGGGAGCTGTTTTTT.

This clonotype has a handful of counts. CDR3 coding DNA: TGCGCCAGCAGCTTGGAGAGGATTCTCGACGAGCAGTACTTC. The encoded protein is CASSLERILDEQYF. This chain joins TRBV5-1 and TRBJ2-7; D remains ambiguous. This CDR3 spans 14 amino acids. Germline V lookup: CDR1 SGHRS, CDR2 YFSETQ. V gave up 0 bases and J gave up 5 bases, with 12 bases separating them.

This chain uses TRBV25-1 with TRBJ2-3; D gene unclear. This CDR3 spans 14 amino acids. V was shortened by 4 bases and J by 2 bases, with 10 bases between the two germline ends. The germline CDR1 and CDR2 sequences are MGHDK and SYGVNS. CDR3 in amino acids: CASSAGGTTDTQYF. CDR3 nucleotide sequence: TGTGCCAGCAGTGCTGGCGGCACCACAGATACGCAGTATTTT.

The chain joins TRBV3-1 to TRBJ2-5, with 13 bases identical to TRBD2. This CDR3 has 16 residues. With V trimmed by 4 bases and J by 1 base, 3 bases remained unmatched. Looked up from germline, CDR1 is LGHDT and CDR2 is YNNKEL (reference sequence). The DNA for the CDR3 is TGTGCCAGCAGCCCGGGACTAGCGGGACGCCAAGAGACCCAGTACTTC. This encodes CASSPGLAGRQETQYF.

The chain combines TRBV2 with TRBJ2-5; 9 bases agree with TRBD1. CDR1 and CDR2 from the germline V gene are SNHLY and FYNNEI. This CDR3 region has 13 residues. CDR3 protein: CVPGQGDSETQYF. The CDR3 bases are TGTGTCCCGGGACAGGGCGATTCGGAGACCCAGTACTTC.

The CDR3 DNA reads TGCAGTGCCGACCGAGGGGGCGAGGGAAACACCATATATTTT. Amino acids: CSADRGGEGNTIYF. The gene calls are TRBV20-1 and TRBJ1-3; 7 bases map to TRBD1. The V segment lost 6 bases and the J segment 4 bases; nucleotides outside the gene matches: 9. Germline V gene sequence: CDR1 DFQATT, CDR2 SNEGSKA (reference sequence). The CDR3 runs 14 residues.

V usage is TRBV5-1 and J usage is TRBJ2-1; tentative D call: TRBD1 (7 bases). Looked up from germline, CDR1 is SGHRS and CDR2 is YFSETQ. Trimming pared 0 bases from V and 8 bases from J, leaving 15 bases between. The CDR3 spans 15 residues. For the CDR3, the DNA is TGCGCCAGCAGCTTGGGTGGCGGAGGGGGCGATGAGCAGTTCTTC. Protein: CASSLGGGGGDEQFF.

This clonotype was seen just once. CDR3 residues: CASSLGQLYEQYF. CDR3 DNA sequence: TGCGCCAGCAGCCTCGGACAGCTCTACGAGCAGTACTTC. The chain couples TRBV4-1 to TRBJ2-7; possible D gene TRBD1, 6 bases. The germline gives CDR1 MGHRA, CDR2 YSYEKL. Trimming removed 4 bases from V and 3 bases from J, with 10 bases in between. This CDR3 is built from 13 residues.

This clonotype ranks as large. V and J are TRBV28 and TRBJ1-1, with a possible D match to TRBD1 (6 bases). This CDR3 comprises 14 residues. The ends were cut back, 2 bases at V and 5 bases at J, with 12 bases in the middle. Germline CDR1 is MDHEN and CDR2 is SYDVKM. CDR3 nucleotide sequence: TGTGCCAGCAGTTTAACAGCGAGGGGGACTGAAGCTTTCTTT. Encoded protein: CASSLTARGTEAFF.

This clonotype is a singleton in its sample. The V gene is TRBV20-1, the J gene TRBJ1-3, with D unresolved. This CDR3 has 13 amino acids. Trimming took 5 bases from V and 0 from J, leaving 8 bases between them. Germline CDR1 reads DFQATT; CDR2 reads SNEGSKA (reference sequence). The DNA of the CDR3 is TGCAGTGCTTACATGAGCTCTGGAAACACCATATATTTT. Encoded protein: CSAYMSSGNTIYF.

The chain links TRBV3-1 to TRBJ2-7, with 7 positions matching TRBD2. Germline V CDR1 and CDR2: LGHDT, YNNKEL (reference sequence). CDR3 length equals 15 residues. V was pared by 4 bases and J by 0 bases, with 6 bases of the junction left unmatched. This chain's CDR3 is CASSRSGQSSYEQYF. In DNA form, the CDR3 reads TGTGCCAGCAGCCGTAGCGGGCAAAGCTCCTACGAGCAGTACTTC.

This clonotype occurred a few times. The chain has TRBV5-6 and TRBJ1-5; no definite D call. Germline V gives CDR1 SGHDT, CDR2 YYEEEE. The CDR3 totals 13 residues. Trimming stripped 1 base from V and 4 bases from J, with 6 bases between. CDR3 sequence reads: CASSLFRNQPQHF. Written as DNA, the CDR3 is TGTGCCAGCAGCTTGTTCAGAAATCAGCCCCAGCATTTT.

This clonotype was observed a handful of times. The chain recombines TRBV15 with TRBJ2-5; 13 nucleotides line up with TRBD2. With 1 base clipped from V and 5 bases from J, the junction kept 7 bases outside the gene matches. This CDR3 is 17 amino acids long. The germline V gene has CDR1 LNHNV and CDR2 YYDKDF (reference sequence). In DNA, the CDR3 is TGTGCCACCAGCAGAGGCCCCTCGGGACTAGCGGGGGAGACCCAGTACTTC. It is translated as CATSRGPSGLAGETQYF.

This rearrangement joins TRBV14 to TRBJ2-1; TRBD1 might be the D (6 bases). V lost 3 bases to trimming and J lost 4 bases, with 22 bases between them. The CDR3 is 18 residues long. The germline V gene has CDR1 SGHDN and CDR2 FVKESK. The CDR3 region has the DNA TGTGCCAGCAGCCACCCCCTGACGGGGACATCTCTTTACAATGAGCAGTTCTTC. Encoded protein: CASSHPLTGTSLYNEQFF.

The chain is built from TRBV28 and TRBJ2-1; 8 nucleotides line up with TRBD2. Germline V gene lookup returns CDR1 MDHEN and CDR2 SYDVKM. J lost 8 bases, V lost 3 bases, and 6 bases had no gene match. CDR3 length: 14 residues. The chain's CDR3 is CASSFVAGTDEQFF. CDR3 sequence (DNA): TGTGCCAGCAGTTTTGTAGCGGGAACGGATGAGCAGTTCTTC. The full variable domain, in which reference TRBV28 and TRBJ2-1 provide the parts outside the CDR3, is DVKVTQSSRYLVKRTGEKVFLECVQDMDHENMFWYRQDPGLGLRLIYFSYDVKMKEKGDIPEGYSVSREKKERFSLILESASTNQTSMYLCASSFVAGTDEQFFGPGTRLTVL.

This clonotype was counted a few times. The chain links TRBV2 to TRBJ2-7; D is ambiguous. The CDR3 has 12 amino acids. Per germline, CDR1 SNHLY and CDR2 FYNNEI. V was cut by 6 bases and J by 0 bases, with 6 bases left in between. The CDR3 reads CASRTPSYEQYF. The CDR3 DNA sequence: TGTGCCAGCAGAACCCCCTCCTACGAGCAGTACTTC.

This clonotype was counted a single time. This chain joins TRBV7-9 and TRBJ2-3; the D is unclear. The germline V gene has CDR1 SEHNR and CDR2 FQNEAQ (reference sequence). Deletions cut 1 base from V and 7 bases from J, with 6 bases between. CDR3 length: 12 amino acids. The CDR3 sequence: CASSLESNTQYF. The CDR3 DNA reads TGTGCCAGCAGCTTAGAGTCTAATACGCAGTATTTT.

The chain has TRBV20-1 and TRBJ2-1; 9 bases map to TRBD2. This CDR3 has 13 amino acids. Germline V gene data show CDR1 as DFQATT and CDR2 as SNEGSKA (reference sequence). The ends lost 1 base at V and 5 bases at J; junction bases unmatched: 0. CDR3 residues: CSARGTSDNEQFF. DNA for the CDR3: TGCAGTGCTAGAGGGACTAGCGACAATGAGCAGTTCTTC.

The genes are TRBV3-1 and TRBJ1-6; weak D call: TRBD1 (5 bases). The V and J ends lost 4 bases and 16 bases respectively, with 20 bases between them. The CDR3 is 14 residues long. The germline gives CDR1 LGHDT, CDR2 YNNKEL (reference sequence). The CDR3 DNA sequence: TGTGCCAGCAGCCCGAATCGGCAGGGCTCCGGGCTCCACTTT. Encoded protein: CASSPNRQGSGLHF.

The chain joins TRBV28 to TRBJ2-3; 10 bases map to TRBD2. This CDR3 comprises 16 residues. Germline CDR1 reads MDHEN; CDR2 reads SYDVKM. Trimming took 5 bases from V and 8 from J; bases not matched to a gene: 13. DNA of the CDR3: TGTGCCAGCAGTATATTAGCGGGAGGCGGCCCGGGTACGCAGTATTTT. Its translation: CASSILAGGGPGTQYF.

The CDR3 is CASSERTDYTDTQYF. The DNA of the CDR3 is TGTGCCAGCAGCGAACGGACAGACTACACAGATACGCAGTATTTT. This chain connects TRBV5-4 to TRBJ2-3; TRBD1 might be the D (6 bases). Trimming took off 4 bases at V and 2 bases at J, with 14 bases between the two ends. Germline V CDR1 and CDR2: SGHNT, YYREEE (reference sequence). This CDR3 spans 15 amino acids. Full variable domain (missing parts from reference TRBV5-4 and TRBJ2-3): ETGVTQSPTHLIKTRGQQVTLRCSSQSGHNTVSWYQQALGQGPQFIFQYYREEENGRGNFPPRFSGLQFPNYSSELNVNALELDDSALYLCASSERTDYTDTQYFGPGTRLTVL.

The chain is built from TRBV12-3 or TRBV12-4 and TRBJ2-2, with 7 positions matching TRBD2. With 3 bases clipped from V and 8 bases from J, the junction kept 9 bases outside the gene matches. The CDR3 sequence is 15 residues long. The CDR3 spells CASSLREGGKGELFF. CDR3 DNA: TGTGCCAGCAGTTTGAGGGAGGGCGGAAAGGGGGAGCTGTTTTTT.